These T cell receptor beta chains were read from a single sample in a study of identical twins. TCRdb called the 5' RACE reads again in MiXCR, with one record for every CDR3 protein. The data contain roughly 1.6 million distinct CDR3 sequences, about 30% of them singletons. Sample: cord blood. These receptor sequences come from a newborn girl in good health. Both conserved end residues are part of each CDR3. The D gene is left open where the match is weak. Some rows have no size entry. The others give once, few or many, or a class for an expanded clone.

v_gene: TRBV25-1; abundance: many; j_gene: TRBJ2-3; d_gene: TRBD2; CDR3aa: CASSEYGLAGEADTQYF; CDR3nt: TGTGCCAGCAGTGAATATGGGCTAGCGGGAGAAGCAGATACGCAGTATTTT
v_gene: TRBV28; abundance: few; j_gene: TRBJ2-7; d_gene: NA; CDR3aa: CASNVQGNEQYF; CDR3nt: TGTGCCAGCAATGTCCAGGGGAACGAGCAGTACTTC
v_gene: TRBV3-1; abundance: NA; j_gene: TRBJ1-5; d_gene: NA; CDR3aa: CASSPTNNQPQHF; CDR3nt: TGTGCCAGCAGCCCTACCAATAATCAGCCCCAGCATTTT
v_gene: TRBV2; abundance: few; j_gene: TRBJ2-3; d_gene: TRBD2; CDR3aa: CASRQLAGGPDTQYF; CDR3nt: TGTGCCAGCAGGCAACTAGCGGGGGGGCCAGATACGCAGTATTTT
v_gene: TRBV5-1; abundance: few; j_gene: TRBJ1-2; d_gene: TRBD1; CDR3aa: CASSLSTGGWSDGYTF; CDR3nt: TGCGCCAGCAGTCTGTCGACAGGGGGCTGGAGCGATGGCTACACCTTC
v_gene: TRBV5-1; abundance: NA; j_gene: TRBJ2-1; d_gene: NA; CDR3aa: CASSSGSSYEQFF; CDR3nt: TGCGCCAGCAGCTCGGGCAGCTCCTACGAGCAGTTCTTC
v_gene: TRBV5-5; abundance: NA; j_gene: TRBJ1-2; d_gene: NA; CDR3aa: CASSPYVGPGVYTF; CDR3nt: TGTGCCAGCAGCCCCTACGTGGGTCCGGGGGTCTACACCTTC
v_gene: TRBV5-5; abundance: few; j_gene: TRBJ2-3; d_gene: NA; CDR3aa: CASSYDPFRTDTQYF; CDR3nt: TGTGCCAGCAGCTACGACCCATTTCGCACAGATACGCAGTATTTT
v_gene: TRBV6-5; abundance: NA; j_gene: TRBJ2-6; d_gene: NA; CDR3aa: CASSYLDRRLSGANVLTF; CDR3nt: TGTGCCAGCAGTTACCTAGACAGGCGCCTCTCTGGGGCCAACGTCCTGACTTTC
v_gene: TRBV20-1; abundance: NA; j_gene: TRBJ1-6; d_gene: NA; CDR3aa: CSARDYNSPLHF; CDR3nt: TGCAGTGCGAGGGACTATAATTCACCCCTCCACTTT
v_gene: TRBV15; abundance: few; j_gene: TRBJ1-4; d_gene: NA; CDR3aa: CATSRATNEKLFF; CDR3nt: TGTGCCACCAGCAGGGCAACTAATGAAAAACTGTTTTTT
v_gene: TRBV27; abundance: NA; j_gene: TRBJ2-7; d_gene: NA; CDR3aa: CASSLHILKGNEQYF; CDR3nt: TGTGCCAGCAGTTTACACATTCTAAAGGGCAATGAGCAGTACTTC
v_gene: TRBV10-3; abundance: few; j_gene: TRBJ2-7; d_gene: NA; CDR3aa: CAISEFRGEQYF; CDR3nt: TGTGCCATCAGTGAATTCAGAGGCGAGCAGTACTTC